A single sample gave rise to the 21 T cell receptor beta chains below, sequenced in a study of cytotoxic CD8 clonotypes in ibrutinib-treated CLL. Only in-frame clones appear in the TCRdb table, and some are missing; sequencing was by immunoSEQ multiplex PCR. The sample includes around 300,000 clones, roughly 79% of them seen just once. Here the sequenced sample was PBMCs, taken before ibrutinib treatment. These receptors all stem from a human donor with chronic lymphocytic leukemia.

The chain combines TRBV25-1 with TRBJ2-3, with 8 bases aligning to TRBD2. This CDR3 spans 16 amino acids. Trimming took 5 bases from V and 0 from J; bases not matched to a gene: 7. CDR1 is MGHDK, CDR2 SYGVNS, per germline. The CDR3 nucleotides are TGTGCCAGCAGTAAAGGGACTAGTCTTAGCACAGATACGCAGTATTTT. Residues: CASSKGTSLSTDTQYF.

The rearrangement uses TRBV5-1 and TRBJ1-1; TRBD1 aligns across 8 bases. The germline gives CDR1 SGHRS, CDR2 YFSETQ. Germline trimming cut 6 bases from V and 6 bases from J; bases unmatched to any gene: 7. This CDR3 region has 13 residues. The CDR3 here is CASNIGQGAEAFF. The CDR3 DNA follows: TGCGCCAGCAACATTGGACAGGGCGCTGAAGCTTTCTTT. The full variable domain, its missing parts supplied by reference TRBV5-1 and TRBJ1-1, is KAGVTQTPRYLIKTRGQQVTLSCSPISGHRSVSWYQQTPGQGLQFLFEYFSETQRNKGNFPGRFSGRQFSNSRSEMNVSTLELGDSALYLCASNIGQGAEAFFGQGTRLTVV.

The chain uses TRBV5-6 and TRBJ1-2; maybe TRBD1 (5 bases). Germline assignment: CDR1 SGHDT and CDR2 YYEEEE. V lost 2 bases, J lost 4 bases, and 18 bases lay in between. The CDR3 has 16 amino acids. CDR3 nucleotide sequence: TGTGCCAGCAGCTTTGAGCCGACACCTACAGGCTATGGCTACACCTTC. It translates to CASSFEPTPTGYGYTF. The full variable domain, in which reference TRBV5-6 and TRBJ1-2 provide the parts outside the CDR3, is DAGVTQSPTHLIKTRGQQVTLRCSPKSGHDTVSWYQQALGQGPQFIFQYYEEEERQRGNFPDRFSGHQFPNYSSELNVNALLLGDSALYLCASSFEPTPTGYGYTFGSGTRLTVV.

The CDR3 DNA is TGTGCCAGCAGTGAAATGGCAACTAGTTCCGGCACGCAGTATTTT. The encoded protein is CASSEMATSSGTQYF. V and J are TRBV6-1 and TRBJ2-3, with a weak D call TRBD2 (5 bases). V dropped 2 bases and J dropped 9 bases, with 18 bases sitting between them. Germline V gives CDR1 MNHNS, CDR2 SASEGT. The CDR3 extends over 15 amino acids.

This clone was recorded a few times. CDR3 coding DNA: TGCGCCAGCAGCCAAAAGGTGGGCTCTAGCACAGATACGCAGTATTTT. Its protein product is CASSQKVGSSTDTQYF. The V call is TRBV4-1, the J call TRBJ2-3; D gene uncertain. Germline CDR1 is MGHRA and CDR2 is YSYEKL. The CDR3 loop spans 16 amino acids. V shed 2 bases and J shed 0 bases, with 12 bases lying between them.

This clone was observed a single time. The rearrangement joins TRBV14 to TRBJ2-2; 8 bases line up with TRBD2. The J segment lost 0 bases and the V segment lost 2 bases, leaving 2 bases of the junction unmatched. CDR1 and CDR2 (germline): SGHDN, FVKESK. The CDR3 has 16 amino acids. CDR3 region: CASSQSGGTNTGELFF. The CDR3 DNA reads TGTGCCAGCAGCCAAAGCGGGGGAACGAACACCGGGGAGCTGTTTTTT.

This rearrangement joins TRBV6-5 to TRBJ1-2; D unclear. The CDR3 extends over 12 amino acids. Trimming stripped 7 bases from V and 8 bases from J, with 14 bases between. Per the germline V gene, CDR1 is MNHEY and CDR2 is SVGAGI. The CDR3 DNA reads TGTGCCAGCACCACTCCGGGGTCGGGCTACACCTTC. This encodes CASTTPGSGYTF.

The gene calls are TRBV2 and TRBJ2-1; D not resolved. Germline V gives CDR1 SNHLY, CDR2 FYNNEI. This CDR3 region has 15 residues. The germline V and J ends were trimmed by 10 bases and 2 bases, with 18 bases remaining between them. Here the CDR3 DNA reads TGTGCCACCTCAAAGACACTCCTGGCCTACAATGAGCAGTTCTTC. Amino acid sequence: CATSKTLLAYNEQFF.

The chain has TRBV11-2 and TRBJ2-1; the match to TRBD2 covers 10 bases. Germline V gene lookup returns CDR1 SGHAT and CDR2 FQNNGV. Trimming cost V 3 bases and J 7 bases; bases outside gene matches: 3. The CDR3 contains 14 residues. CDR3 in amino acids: CASSLLAGVNEQFF. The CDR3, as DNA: TGTGCCAGCAGCTTGCTAGCGGGAGTGAATGAGCAGTTCTTC.

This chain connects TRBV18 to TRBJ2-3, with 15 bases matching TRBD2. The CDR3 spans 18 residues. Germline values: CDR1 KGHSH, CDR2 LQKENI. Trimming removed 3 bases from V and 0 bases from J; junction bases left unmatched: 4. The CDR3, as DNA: TGTGCCAGCTCACCCGGACTAGCGGGAGGGCCGAGCACAGATACGCAGTATTTT. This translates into CASSPGLAGGPSTDTQYF.

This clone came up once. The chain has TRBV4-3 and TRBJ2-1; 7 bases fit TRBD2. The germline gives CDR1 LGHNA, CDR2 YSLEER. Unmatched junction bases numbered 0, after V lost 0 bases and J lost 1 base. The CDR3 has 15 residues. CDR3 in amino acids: CASSQDGRSYNEQFF. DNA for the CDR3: TGCGCCAGCAGCCAAGACGGGAGGTCCTACAATGAGCAGTTCTTC.

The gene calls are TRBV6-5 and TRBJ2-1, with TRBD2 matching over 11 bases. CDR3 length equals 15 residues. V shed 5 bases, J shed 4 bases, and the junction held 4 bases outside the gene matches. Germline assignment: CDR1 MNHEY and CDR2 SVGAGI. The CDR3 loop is CASSKTSGTYNEQFF. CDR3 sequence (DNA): TGTGCCAGCAGTAAGACTAGCGGGACTTACAATGAGCAGTTCTTC.

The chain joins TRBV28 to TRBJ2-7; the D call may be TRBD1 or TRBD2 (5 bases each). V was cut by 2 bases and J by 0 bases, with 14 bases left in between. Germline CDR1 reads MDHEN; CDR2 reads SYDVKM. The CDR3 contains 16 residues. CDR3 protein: CASSLTLGTSSYEQYF. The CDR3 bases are TGTGCCAGCAGTTTAACACTAGGGACCAGCTCCTACGAGCAGTACTTC. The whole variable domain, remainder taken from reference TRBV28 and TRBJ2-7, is DVKVTQSSRYLVKRTGEKVFLECVQDMDHENMFWYRQDPGLGLRLIYFSYDVKMKEKGDIPEGYSVSREKKERFSLILESASTNQTSMYLCASSLTLGTSSYEQYFGPGTRLTVT.

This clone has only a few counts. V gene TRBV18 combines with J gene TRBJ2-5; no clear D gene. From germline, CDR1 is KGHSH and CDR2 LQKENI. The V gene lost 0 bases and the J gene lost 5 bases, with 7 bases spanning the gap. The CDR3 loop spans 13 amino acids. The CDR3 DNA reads TGTGCCAGCTCACCACCGAACGGGGAGACCCAGTACTTC. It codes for CASSPPNGETQYF.

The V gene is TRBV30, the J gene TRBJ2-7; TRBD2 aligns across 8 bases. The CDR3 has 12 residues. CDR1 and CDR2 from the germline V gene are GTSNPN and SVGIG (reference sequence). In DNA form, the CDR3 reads TGTGCGGGGATCGGGAGGGGGAGCGAGCAGTACTTC. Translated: CAGIGRGSEQYF.

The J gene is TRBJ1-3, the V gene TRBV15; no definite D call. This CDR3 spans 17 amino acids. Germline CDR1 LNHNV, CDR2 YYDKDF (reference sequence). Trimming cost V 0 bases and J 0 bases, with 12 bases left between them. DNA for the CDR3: TGTGCCACCAGCAGAGATCCGGGCAGCAGCTCTGGAAACACCATATATTTT. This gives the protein CATSRDPGSSSGNTIYF.

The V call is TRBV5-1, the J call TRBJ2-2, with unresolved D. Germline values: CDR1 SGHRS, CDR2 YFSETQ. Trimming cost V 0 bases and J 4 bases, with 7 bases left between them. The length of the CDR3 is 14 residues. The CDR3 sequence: CASSLDPVTGELFF. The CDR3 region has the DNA TGCGCCAGCAGCTTGGACCCCGTCACCGGGGAGCTGTTTTTT.

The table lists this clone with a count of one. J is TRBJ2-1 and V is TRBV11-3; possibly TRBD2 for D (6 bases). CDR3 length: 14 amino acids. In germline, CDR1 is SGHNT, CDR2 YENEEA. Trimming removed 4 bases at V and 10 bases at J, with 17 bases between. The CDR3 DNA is TGTGCCAGCAGCTCCCCCAGCCTGGCGGGGGAGCAGTTCTTC. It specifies CASSSPSLAGEQFF.

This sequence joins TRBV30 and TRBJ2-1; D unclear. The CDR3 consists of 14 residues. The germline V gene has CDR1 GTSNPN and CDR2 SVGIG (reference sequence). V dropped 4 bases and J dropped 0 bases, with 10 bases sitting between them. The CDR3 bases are TGTGCCTGGATCCTACGCCGCTCCTACAATGAGCAGTTCTTC. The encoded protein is CAWILRRSYNEQFF.

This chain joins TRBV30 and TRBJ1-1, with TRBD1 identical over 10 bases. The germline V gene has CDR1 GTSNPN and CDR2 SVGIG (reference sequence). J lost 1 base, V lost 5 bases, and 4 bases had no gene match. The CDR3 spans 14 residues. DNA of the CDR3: TGTGCCTGGGACAGGGGGCTGGGGAACACTGAAGCTTTCTTT. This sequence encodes CAWDRGLGNTEAFF. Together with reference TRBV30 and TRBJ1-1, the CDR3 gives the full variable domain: SQTIHQWPATLVQPVGSPLSLECTVEGTSNPNLYWYRQAAGRGLQLLFYSVGIGQISSEVPQNLSASRPQDRQFILSSKKLLLSDSGFYLCAWDRGLGNTEAFFGQGTRLTVV.

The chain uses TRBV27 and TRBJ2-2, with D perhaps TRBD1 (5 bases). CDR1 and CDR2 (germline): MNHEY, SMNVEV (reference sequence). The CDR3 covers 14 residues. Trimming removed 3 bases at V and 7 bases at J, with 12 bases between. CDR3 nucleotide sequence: TGTGCCAGCAGTTTTAGGGGAAGGGACGGGGAGCTGTTTTTT. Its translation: CASSFRGRDGELFF.